This TCR beta chain was retrieved from a study of cytomegalovirus exposure and HLA in healthy donors. Study-level findings and limits: Reported performance of the classifier showed diagnosis of cytomegalovirus status with high specificity and sensitivity. The authors listed 164 TCR beta chains as cytomegalovirus-associated. In the approximately 130 validation repertoires, a later analysis found that first-cohort TCR clusters tended to co-occur.

Donors were drawn from the approximately 110-subject validation cohort, separate from the approximately 620-subject first cohort. Comments on this clone: Its antigen is not identified.

TCRdb's table, derived via immunoSEQ multiplex PCR, lists solely in-frame clones and lacks some. The profile shows 260,000 or so clones, around 87% of them singletons. Germline V gene sequence: CDR1 MNHNS, CDR2 SASEGT. The CDR3 has 13 residues. V lost 4 bases and J 5 bases, leaving 9 bases between the germline ends. This TCR was recovered from a woman younger than 30 in good health and CMV-seronegative. The V call is TRBV6-1, the J call TRBJ1-5, with D perhaps TRBD1 (5 bases). The source material was PBMCs. CDR3 bases: TGTGCCAGCAGTGGCGCGGGGGATCAGCCCCAGCATTTT. This sequence encodes CASSGAGDQPQHF.